The T cell receptor (beta chain) described here comes from a study of cytomegalovirus exposure and HLA in healthy donors. Likely unrecorded immune exposures existed in these nominally healthy donors. Primers included in the PCR were 60 Vbeta and 13 Jbeta primers. Profiled with immunoSEQ multiplex PCR; TCRdb holds only in-frame clones, not every one. This sample's table has 150,000 to 200,000 clones. Germline CDR1 is SGHVS and CDR2 is FQNEAQ. The CDR3 contains 14 residues. The V gene lost 5 bases and the J gene lost 4 bases, with 14 bases spanning the gap. The TCR was taken from a woman in her sixties or seventies in good health and CMV-seronegative. Sequenced sample: PBMCs. J is TRBJ1-1 and V is TRBV7-8; tentative D call: TRBD1 (5 bases). CDR3 coding DNA: TGTGCCAGCAGCCCGTACGACAGATTCACTGAAGCTTTCTTT. Protein sequence: CASSPYDRFTEAFF. Together with reference TRBV7-8 and TRBJ1-1, the CDR3 gives the full variable domain: GAGVSQSPRYKVAKRGQDVALRCDPISGHVSLFWYQQALGQGPEFLTYFQNEAQLDKSGLPSDRFFAERPEGSVSTLKIQRTQQEDSAVYLCASSPYDRFTEAFFGQGTRLTVV.